This TCR beta chain was profiled in a study of T cell responses to AZD1222 COVID-19 vaccine. Study-level results: Reportedly, nearly half of unique spike TCRs recognized epitopes outside B.1.351/B.1.1.7 mutations. Spike was spanned by vaccine-associated CD4 TCRs, with dominance at 160-218 and 743-854. Donor demographics were predominantly white British with a female majority; clonal diversity may be underestimated.

This clone appeared once. Its antigen remains unknown. This table comes from immunoSEQ multiplex PCR, and its TCRdb copy is limited to in-frame clones, with some not included. In the table there are 190,000 or so clones, 93% of which are singletons. Analyses pooled second doses at about 4 or about 12 weeks. The CDR3 has 12 residues. From germline, CDR1 is SEHNR and CDR2 FQNEAQ (reference sequence). Trimming took 5 bases from V and 6 from J, leaving 10 bases between them. The receptor's source is an adult who received the AZD1222 COVID-19 vaccine. V gene TRBV7-9 combines with J gene TRBJ1-2; weak D call: TRBD1 (6 bases). The source was peripheral blood, collected 28 days after the second AZD1222 dose. For the CDR3, the DNA is TGTGCCAGCAGCGTAACAGGGAATGGCTACACCTTC. It is translated as CASSVTGNGYTF. The whole variable domain, filled in from reference TRBV7-9 and TRBJ1-2, reads DTGVSQNPRHKITKRGQNVTFRCDPISEHNRLYWYRQTLGQGPEFLTYFQNEAQLEKSRLLSDRFSAERPKGSFSTLEIQRTEQGDSAMYLCASSVTGNGYTFGSGTRLTVV.